These T cell receptor beta chains were read from a single sample in a study of CD8 T cells in Susac syndrome. From the immunoSEQ multiplex PCR reads, TCRdb called clonotypes with MiXCR, one entry per CDR3 protein. The table lists tens of thousands of distinct CDR3 sequences, 96% of them singletons. The sequencing input was CD4+ T cells from PBMCs. These receptors were obtained from a human donor with multiple sclerosis. The CDR3 runs from the conserved cysteine through the conserved F or W.

cdr3_aa j_call v_call cdr3_length
CASTRTSGGAVQETQYF TRBJ2-5 TRBV5-1 17
CASRLQGIGTGELFF TRBJ2-2 TRBV6-2/TRBV6-3 15
CSVEVRGGPDTQYF TRBJ2-3 TRBV29-1 14
CASSPAPGQVNEQYF TRBJ2-7 TRBV4-1 15
CASTPSYGYTF TRBJ1-2 TRBV12-3/TRBV12-4 11
CASSRGTSGGVEQFF TRBJ2-1 TRBV11-1 15
CASRNNRDSYTF TRBJ1-2 TRBV2 12
CASSPRAVWDEQYF TRBJ2-7 TRBV7-9 14
CASSLDVPSGANVLTF TRBJ2-6 TRBV7-8 16
CASRSGTGLEQYF TRBJ2-7 TRBV12-3/TRBV12-4 13